These 27 T cell receptor beta chains were all obtained from the same sample, sequenced in a study of human T cells and chemical hapten exposure. Time point given: patch test 3, about 24 weeks after DPC sensitization. Treatment reported: therapeutic diphenylcyclopropenone sensitization with weekly scalp DPC. TCRdb reanalysed the RACE reads using MiXCR and keeps one entry per CDR3 protein. The sample lists over 75,000 distinct CDR3 sequences, 11% occurring once. Here the sequenced sample was whole blood, taken in connection with sensitization to the hapten diphenylcyclopropenone (DPC). These receptor sequences come from a woman in her thirties with alopecia areata. Some clones in this sample may be carry-over from other donors' samples.

The chain has TRBV4-1 and TRBJ2-1; either TRBD1 or TRBD2 may fit D (5 bases each). CDR1 and CDR2 from the germline V gene are MGHRA and YSYEKL. V was trimmed by 0 bases and J by 0 bases, leaving 6 bases between them. This CDR3 has 15 amino acids. The CDR3 nucleotides are TGCGCCAGCAGCCAAGACGGGGCCTCCTACAATGAGCAGTTCTTC. Translated: CASSQDGASYNEQFF.

This clonotype came up a few times. CDR3 in amino acids: CASSFLDTQYF. DNA for the CDR3: TGTGCCAGCAGCTTCCTAGATACGCAGTATTTT. The chain joins TRBV7-9 to TRBJ2-3, with D hard to call. The germline V gene encodes CDR1 SEHNR and CDR2 FQNEAQ (reference sequence). This CDR3 contains 11 residues. Trimming stripped 3 bases from V and 5 bases from J, with 3 bases between.

This clonotype is labeled medium-sized. The genes are TRBV13 and TRBJ2-5; TRBD2 aligns across 8 bases. In germline, CDR1 is PRHDT, CDR2 FYEKMQ (reference sequence). Germline trimming cut 1 base from V and 5 bases from J; bases unmatched to any gene: 6. This CDR3 is 15 amino acids long. CDR3 sequence (DNA): TGTGCCAGCAGCTTAGCGGGGGGGCCAAGGGAGACCCAGTACTTC. This gives the protein CASSLAGGPRETQYF. The full variable domain, completed using reference TRBV13 and TRBJ2-5, is AAGVIQSPRHLIKEKRETATLKCYPIPRHDTVYWYQQGPGQDPQFLISFYEKMQSDKGSIPDRFSAQQFSDYHSELNMSSLELGDSALYFCASSLAGGPRETQYFGPGTRLLVL.

This sequence joins TRBV29-1 and TRBJ1-1; the D is unclear. This CDR3 has 12 amino acids. Trimming cost V 4 bases and J 5 bases, with 11 bases left between them. The germline V gene has CDR1 SQVTM and CDR2 ANQGSEA. In DNA, the CDR3 is TGCAGCGTTGTCCTACCGGGGACTGAAGCTTTCTTT. Translation: CSVVLPGTEAFF.

This chain joins TRBV4-3 and TRBJ1-6; 7 nucleotides line up with TRBD1. V was clipped by 2 bases and J by 7 bases; unmatched bases: 8. The CDR3 consists of 16 residues. Germline CDR1 and CDR2: LGHNA and YSLEER. CDR3 sequence (DNA): TGCGCCAGCAGCCAACGCGGACAGGCCCTAAATTCACCCCTCCACTTT. This translates into CASSQRGQALNSPLHF.

The J gene is TRBJ1-4, the V gene TRBV2; possible D gene TRBD1, 5 bases. The CDR3 loop spans 10 amino acids. The V end was cut by 3 bases, the J end by 13 bases, with 6 bases between. CDR1 and CDR2 (germline): SNHLY, FYNNEI. In DNA, the CDR3 is TGTGCCAGCAGTGAGGGGACACTGTTTTTT. This translates into CASSEGTLFF.

This clonotype has just a few counts. The rearrangement links TRBV5-1 to TRBJ2-2; 10 bases line up with TRBD1. The germline gives CDR1 SGHRS, CDR2 YFSETQ. This CDR3 has 17 residues. The J segment lost 6 bases and the V segment lost 1 base, leaving 9 bases of the junction unmatched. The CDR3 coding sequence is TGCGCCAGCAGCTTGTCCCCAGACAGGGGGCAGGCCGGGGAGCTGTTTTTT. It encodes CASSLSPDRGQAGELFF.

The chain recombines TRBV19 with TRBJ1-5; TRBD1 agrees at 7 bases. CDR3 length: 14 amino acids. The germline V gene has CDR1 LNHDA and CDR2 SQIVND (reference sequence). The J segment lost 7 bases and the V segment lost 3 bases, leaving 6 bases of the junction unmatched. Written as DNA, the CDR3 is TGTGCCAGTAGTATCTACAGGGGTGGGCAGCCCCAGCATTTT. Protein: CASSIYRGGQPQHF.

This clonotype occurred many times. V usage is TRBV20-1 and J usage is TRBJ1-2, with 8 bases aligning to TRBD1. The CDR3 spans 14 residues. The J segment lost 4 bases and the V segment lost 1 base, leaving 5 bases of the junction unmatched. Germline CDR1 and CDR2: DFQATT and SNEGSKA (reference sequence). The CDR3 bases are TGCAGTGCTAGAGTGGCAGGGGGCAGCTATGGCTACACCTTC. Protein product: CSARVAGGSYGYTF.

Many counts were recorded for this clonotype. The gene calls are TRBV20-1 and TRBJ1-6, with unresolved D. Germline CDR1 DFQATT, CDR2 SNEGSKA (reference sequence). The CDR3 length is 11 residues. V was cut by 0 bases and J by 13 bases, with 7 bases left in between. DNA of the CDR3: TGCAGTGCTAGAGATCGGGTTCCCCTCCACTTT. Its translation is CSARDRVPLHF.

The chain recombines TRBV5-1 with TRBJ2-3; D might be TRBD2 (6 bases). This CDR3 comprises 15 residues. Germline CDR1 is SGHRS and CDR2 is YFSETQ. The V and J ends lost 0 bases and 4 bases respectively, with 12 bases between them. The CDR3 bases are TGCGCCAGCAGCTTGGACGGGAGCTCGCCAGATACGCAGTATTTT. It is translated as CASSLDGSSPDTQYF.

This clonotype was seen only a few times. J is TRBJ2-3 and V is TRBV5-5; D unclear. Trimming pared 5 bases from V and 2 bases from J, leaving 12 bases between. CDR1 and CDR2 (germline): SGHKS, YYEKEE (reference sequence). The length of the CDR3 is 14 residues. The CDR3: CASRTRAHTDTQYF. CDR3 nucleotides: TGTGCCAGCAGGACCCGGGCCCACACAGATACGCAGTATTTT.

The chain is built from TRBV4-1 and TRBJ2-7; no reliable D call. There are 12 residues in the CDR3. V was cut by 0 bases and J by 12 bases, with 12 bases left in between. Germline V gives CDR1 MGHRA, CDR2 YSYEKL. This CDR3 is CASSQDRRSWYV. The CDR3 nucleotides read TGCGCCAGCAGCCAAGATCGAAGATCGTGGTACGTC.

The chain combines TRBV20-1 with TRBJ2-1; 9 bases are shared with TRBD2. Trimming cost V 5 bases and J 0 bases; bases outside gene matches: 8. The CDR3 is 16 amino acids. Per germline, CDR1 DFQATT and CDR2 SNEGSKA (reference sequence). CDR3 region: CSASEISGSSYNEQFF. The DNA for the CDR3 is TGCAGTGCTTCTGAGATTAGCGGGAGCTCCTACAATGAGCAGTTCTTC.

This sequence joins TRBV7-2 and TRBJ2-1; D possibly corresponds to TRBD2 (5 bases). CDR1 is SGHTA and CDR2 is FQGNSA in the germline V gene. CDR3 length: 16 residues. The germline V and J ends were trimmed by 2 bases and 7 bases, with 18 bases remaining between them. For the CDR3, the DNA is TGTGCCAGCAGCTTAATGGGAGAGACCGTCGGAAATGAGCAGTTCTTC. The encoded protein is CASSLMGETVGNEQFF.

This clonotype appeared many times. CDR3 region: CASSFPTSGTTDTQYF. In DNA form, the CDR3 reads TGTGCCAGCAGTTTCCCGACTAGCGGAACAACAGATACGCAGTATTTT. This sequence joins TRBV28 and TRBJ2-3; 9 bases are a match to TRBD2. The ends lost 3 bases at V and 3 bases at J; junction bases unmatched: 7. Germline V gene data show CDR1 as MDHEN and CDR2 as SYDVKM. The CDR3 totals 16 residues. The entire variable domain, with the rest obtained from reference TRBV28 and TRBJ2-3, is as follows: DVKVTQSSRYLVKRTGEKVFLECVQDMDHENMFWYRQDPGLGLRLIYFSYDVKMKEKGDIPEGYSVSREKKERFSLILESASTNQTSMYLCASSFPTSGTTDTQYFGPGTRLTVL.

This clonotype was counted at least ten times. The V call is TRBV6-1, the J call TRBJ2-6; perhaps TRBD2 as D (5 bases). Trimming stripped 7 bases from V and 4 bases from J, with 11 bases between. This CDR3 has 14 residues. The germline gives CDR1 MNHNS, CDR2 SASEGT. The CDR3 sequence is CASTVPGGANVLTF. The CDR3 DNA reads TGTGCCAGCACCGTCCCGGGGGGGGCCAACGTCCTGACTTTC.

The genes are TRBV7-2 and TRBJ2-3; TRBD2 matches 7 bases. Trimming removed 5 bases from V and 0 bases from J; junction bases left unmatched: 5. Germline assignment: CDR1 SGHTA and CDR2 FQGNSA. This CDR3 has 15 amino acids. The DNA for the CDR3 is TGTGCCAGCAGCGCGGGACTACTGAGCACAGATACGCAGTATTTT. Translating it yields CASSAGLLSTDTQYF.

This clonotype occurred many times. This rearrangement joins TRBV2 to TRBJ1-6; no clear D gene. The CDR3 has 14 amino acids. V was cut by 1 base and J by 10 bases, with 11 bases left in between. Looked up from germline, CDR1 is SNHLY and CDR2 is FYNNEI. CDR3 DNA sequence: TGTGCCAGCAGTGAAGTTGTGGGGAAATCACCCCTCCACTTT. It codes for CASSEVVGKSPLHF. Together with reference TRBV2 and TRBJ1-6, the CDR3 gives the full variable domain: EPEVTQTPSHQVTQMGQEVILRCVPISNHLYFYWYRQILGQKVEFLVSFYNNEISEKSEIFDDQFSVERPDGSNFTLKIRSTKLEDSAMYFCASSEVVGKSPLHFGNGTRLTVT.

This clonotype occurred a few times. The chain recombines TRBV11-2 with TRBJ2-1, with 8 nucleotides matching TRBD2. This CDR3 has 15 amino acids. V gave up 3 bases and J gave up 3 bases; unmatched junction bases: 4. CDR1 is SGHAT and CDR2 is FQNNGV in the germline V gene. The CDR3 loop is CASSLNSGNYNEQFF. In DNA, the CDR3 is TGTGCCAGCAGCTTGAATAGCGGGAACTACAATGAGCAGTTCTTC.

This clonotype was observed a few times. The chain uses TRBV28 and TRBJ2-5; D call uncertain. Germline V CDR1 and CDR2: MDHEN, SYDVKM. The CDR3 is 14 residues long. V lost 5 bases and J lost 2, with 12 bases in between. The CDR3 loop is CASSPPTLQETQYF. The CDR3 nucleotides are TGTGCCAGCAGTCCCCCGACTCTACAAGAGACCCAGTACTTC.

This clonotype appeared many times. The CDR3 spells CSASGQGRAGELFF. Here the CDR3 DNA reads TGCAGTGCTAGTGGCCAGGGACGGGCCGGGGAGCTGTTTTTT. This chain connects TRBV20-1 to TRBJ2-2; either TRBD1 or TRBD2 may supply D (5 bases each). Deletions cut 3 bases from V and 6 bases from J, with 14 bases between. This CDR3 comprises 14 residues. Germline assignment: CDR1 DFQATT and CDR2 SNEGSKA (reference sequence).

This clonotype came up many times. The chain couples TRBV4-1 to TRBJ2-1; 9 nucleotides agree with TRBD2. V was clipped by 4 bases and J by 3 bases; unmatched bases: 7. The germline V gene has CDR1 MGHRA and CDR2 YSYEKL. There are 16 residues in the CDR3. The CDR3 protein is CASSRLGLASYNEQFF. The CDR3 region has the DNA TGCGCCAGCAGCCGCCTGGGACTAGCCAGCTACAATGAGCAGTTCTTC.

This clonotype was counted at least ten times. The genes are TRBV7-2 and TRBJ2-2; D is perhaps TRBD1 (5 bases). Germline V gene lookup returns CDR1 SGHTA and CDR2 FQGNSA. V lost 3 bases, J lost 6 bases, and 8 bases lay in between. CDR3 length: 13 residues. The CDR3, as DNA: TGTGCCAGCAGCTTCCAGGGTCCCGGGGAGCTGTTTTTT. This sequence encodes CASSFQGPGELFF.

This clonotype came up many times. The V call is TRBV7-9, the J call TRBJ1-2, with 8 positions matching TRBD1. Germline CDR1 SEHNR, CDR2 FQNEAQ (reference sequence). The V gene end was trimmed by 1 base and the J gene end by 7 bases; junction bases not matched to a gene: 8. The CDR3 has 15 amino acids. In DNA form, the CDR3 reads TGTGCCAGCAGCTTAGGGATTGCAGGGGGCTTTGGCTACACCTTC. Amino acids: CASSLGIAGGFGYTF.

This clonotype showed up many times. The chain links TRBV4-2 to TRBJ2-7; 7 nucleotides match TRBD2. This CDR3 region has 16 residues. V dropped 4 bases and J dropped 6; count of bases not matched to a gene: 15. CDR1 LGHNA and CDR2 YNFKEQ come from the germline V gene. The CDR3 coding sequence is TGTGCCAGCAGCCTTACTGCCAGTGGCGGGAGCCCCGAGCAGTACTTC. Amino acid sequence: CASSLTASGGSPEQYF.

This clonotype has at least ten counts. The rearrangement links TRBV20-1 to TRBJ2-7; no definite D call. CDR1 and CDR2 from the germline V gene are DFQATT and SNEGSKA (reference sequence). Trimming removed 4 bases from V and 0 bases from J, with 4 bases in between. This CDR3 region has 11 residues. The CDR3 spells CSATGSYEQYF. The CDR3 DNA sequence: TGCAGTGCTACCGGCTCCTACGAGCAGTACTTC.